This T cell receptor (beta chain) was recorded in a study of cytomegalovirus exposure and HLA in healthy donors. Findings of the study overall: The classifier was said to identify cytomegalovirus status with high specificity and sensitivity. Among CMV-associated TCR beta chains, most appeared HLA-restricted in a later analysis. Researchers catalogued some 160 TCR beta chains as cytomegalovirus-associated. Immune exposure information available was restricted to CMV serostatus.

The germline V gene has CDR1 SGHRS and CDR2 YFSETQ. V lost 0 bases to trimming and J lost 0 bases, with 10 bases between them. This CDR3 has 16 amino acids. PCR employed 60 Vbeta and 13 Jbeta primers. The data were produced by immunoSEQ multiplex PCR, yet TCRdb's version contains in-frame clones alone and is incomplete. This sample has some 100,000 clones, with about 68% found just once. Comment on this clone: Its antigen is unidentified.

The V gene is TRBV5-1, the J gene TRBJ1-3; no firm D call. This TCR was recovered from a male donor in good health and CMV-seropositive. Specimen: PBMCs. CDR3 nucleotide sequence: TGCGCCAGCAGCTTGGCCGGTACGCTCTCTGGAAACACCATATATTTT. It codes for CASSLAGTLSGNTIYF.